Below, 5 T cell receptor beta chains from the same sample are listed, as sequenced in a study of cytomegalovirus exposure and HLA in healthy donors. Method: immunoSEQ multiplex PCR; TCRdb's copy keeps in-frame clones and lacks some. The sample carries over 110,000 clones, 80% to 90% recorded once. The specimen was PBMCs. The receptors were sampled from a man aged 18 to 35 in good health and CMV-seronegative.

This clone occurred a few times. CDR3 DNA: TGCGCCAGCAGTGAGCCCGGACAGGCACCTGGTGGCTACACCTTC. Translating it yields CASSEPGQAPGGYTF. The chain recombines TRBV10-2 with TRBJ1-2, with 7 bases identical to TRBD1. CDR3 size: 15 residues. The germline V gene has CDR1 WSHSY and CDR2 SAAADI. V trimming: 2 bases; J trimming: 7 bases; junction bases outside the gene matches: 10.

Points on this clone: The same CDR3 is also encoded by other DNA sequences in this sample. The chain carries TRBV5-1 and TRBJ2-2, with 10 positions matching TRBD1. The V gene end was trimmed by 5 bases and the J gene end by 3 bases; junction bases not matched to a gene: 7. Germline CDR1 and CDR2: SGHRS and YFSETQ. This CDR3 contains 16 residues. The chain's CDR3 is CASRPPGTGDTGELFF. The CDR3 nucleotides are TGCGCCAGCAGGCCCCCCGGGACAGGGGACACCGGGGAGCTGTTTTTT.

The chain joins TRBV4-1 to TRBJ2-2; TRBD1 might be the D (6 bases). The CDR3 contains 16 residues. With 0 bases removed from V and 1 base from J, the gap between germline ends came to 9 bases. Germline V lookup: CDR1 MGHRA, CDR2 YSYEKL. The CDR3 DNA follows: TGCGCCAGCAGCCAAGATTCAGGGGTGAACACCGGGGAGCTGTTTTTT. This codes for CASSQDSGVNTGELFF.

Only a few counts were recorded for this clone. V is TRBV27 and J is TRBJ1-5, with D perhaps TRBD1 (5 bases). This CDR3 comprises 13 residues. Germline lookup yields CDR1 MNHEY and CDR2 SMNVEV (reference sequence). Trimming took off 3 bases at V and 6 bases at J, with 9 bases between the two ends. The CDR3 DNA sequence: TGTGCCAGCAGTTTTGGGGGGAGTCAGCCCCAGCATTTT. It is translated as CASSFGGSQPQHF.

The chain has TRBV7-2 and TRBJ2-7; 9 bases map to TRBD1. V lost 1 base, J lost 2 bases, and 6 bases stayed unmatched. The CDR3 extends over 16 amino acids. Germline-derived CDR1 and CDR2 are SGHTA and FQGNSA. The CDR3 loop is CASSLGGTGRAYEQYF. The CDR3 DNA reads TGTGCCAGCAGCTTAGGGGGGACAGGGAGGGCCTACGAGCAGTACTTC. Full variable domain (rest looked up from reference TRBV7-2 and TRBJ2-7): GAGVSQSPSNKVTEKGKDVELRCDPISGHTALYWYRQSLGQGLEFLIYFQGNSAPDKSGLPSDRFSAERTGGSVSTLTIQRTQQEDSAVYLCASSLGGTGRAYEQYFGPGTRLTVT.